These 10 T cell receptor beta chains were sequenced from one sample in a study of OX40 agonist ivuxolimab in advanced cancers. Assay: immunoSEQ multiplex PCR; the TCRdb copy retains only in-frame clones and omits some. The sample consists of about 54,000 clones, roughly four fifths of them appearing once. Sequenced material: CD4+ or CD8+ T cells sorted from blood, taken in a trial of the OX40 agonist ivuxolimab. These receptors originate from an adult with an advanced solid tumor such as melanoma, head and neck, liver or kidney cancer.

The CDR3 region is CASSNTGGKYNEQFF. CDR3 nucleotide sequence: TGTGCCAGCAGTAACACAGGGGGGAAGTACAATGAGCAGTTCTTC. V is TRBV9 and J is TRBJ2-1; 8 positions match TRBD1. CDR3 length equals 15 residues. The V gene's germline CDR1 is SGDLS and CDR2 YYNGEE. Losses at the gene ends were 5 bases for V and 4 bases for J; bases not matched to a gene: 8.

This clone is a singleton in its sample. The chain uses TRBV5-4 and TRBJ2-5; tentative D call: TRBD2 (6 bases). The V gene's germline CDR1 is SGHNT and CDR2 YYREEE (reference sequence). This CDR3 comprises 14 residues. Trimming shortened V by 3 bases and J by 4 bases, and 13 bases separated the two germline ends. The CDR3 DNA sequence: TGTGCCAGCAGCTGGGACTCCGTGGCAGAGACCCAGTACTTC. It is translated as CASSWDSVAETQYF.

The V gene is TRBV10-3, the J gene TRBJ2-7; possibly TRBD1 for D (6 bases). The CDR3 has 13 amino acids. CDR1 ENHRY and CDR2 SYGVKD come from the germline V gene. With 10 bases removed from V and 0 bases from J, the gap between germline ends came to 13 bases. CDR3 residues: CASQGFRSYEQYF. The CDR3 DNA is TGTGCCAGCCAGGGGTTTCGCTCCTACGAGCAGTACTTC.

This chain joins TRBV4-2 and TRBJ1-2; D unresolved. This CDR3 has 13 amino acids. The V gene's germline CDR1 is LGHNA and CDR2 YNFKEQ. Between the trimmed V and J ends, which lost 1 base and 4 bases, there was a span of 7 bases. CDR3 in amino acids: CASSQALSYGYTF. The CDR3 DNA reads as TGTGCCAGCAGCCAAGCCCTGTCCTATGGCTACACCTTC.

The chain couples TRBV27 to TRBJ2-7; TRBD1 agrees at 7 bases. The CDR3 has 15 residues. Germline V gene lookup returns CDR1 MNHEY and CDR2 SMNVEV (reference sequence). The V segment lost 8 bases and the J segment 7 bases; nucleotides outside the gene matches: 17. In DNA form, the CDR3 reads TGTGCCAGCGTGGGGAAAGACAGGGCCCAAGGGGAGCAGTACTTC. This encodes CASVGKDRAQGEQYF.

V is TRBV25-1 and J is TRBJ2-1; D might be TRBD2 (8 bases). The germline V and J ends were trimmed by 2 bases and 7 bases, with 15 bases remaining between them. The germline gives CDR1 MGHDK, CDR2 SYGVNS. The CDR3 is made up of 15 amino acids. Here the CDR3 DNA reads TGTGCCAGCAGTGAACGACAGGGCGGGAGGAATGAGCAGTTCTTC. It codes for CASSERQGGRNEQFF.

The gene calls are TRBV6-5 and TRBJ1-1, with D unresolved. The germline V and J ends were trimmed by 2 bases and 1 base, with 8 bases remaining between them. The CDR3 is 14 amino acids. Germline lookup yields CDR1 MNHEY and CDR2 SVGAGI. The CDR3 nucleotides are TGTGCCAGCAGTTACGACCGACGGAACACTGAAGCTTTCTTT. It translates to CASSYDRRNTEAFF.

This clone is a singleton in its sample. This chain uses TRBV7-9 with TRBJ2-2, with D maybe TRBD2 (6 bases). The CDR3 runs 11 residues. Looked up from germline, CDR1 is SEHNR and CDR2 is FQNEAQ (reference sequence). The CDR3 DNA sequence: TGTGGGGCTGGGAGGACCGGGGAGCTGTTTTTT. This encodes CGAGRTGELFF.

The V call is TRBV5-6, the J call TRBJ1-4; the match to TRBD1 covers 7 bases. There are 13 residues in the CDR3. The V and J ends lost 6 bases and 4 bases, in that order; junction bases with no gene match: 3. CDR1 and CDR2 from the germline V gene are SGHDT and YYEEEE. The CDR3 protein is CASTQGVNEKLFF. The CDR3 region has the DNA TGTGCCAGCACCCAGGGGGTTAATGAAAAACTGTTTTTT.

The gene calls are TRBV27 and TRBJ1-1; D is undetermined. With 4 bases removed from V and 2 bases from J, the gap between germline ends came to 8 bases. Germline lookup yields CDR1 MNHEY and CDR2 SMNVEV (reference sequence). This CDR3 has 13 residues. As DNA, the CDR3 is TGTGCCAGCAGTTCTCCCCTAAACACTGAAGCTTTCTTT. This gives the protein CASSSPLNTEAFF.